This TCR beta chain was profiled in a study of cytomegalovirus exposure and HLA in healthy donors. Note on this clone: No antigen is known for it.

Trimming cost V 0 bases and J 5 bases; bases outside gene matches: 12. The CDR3 spans 19 residues. Per germline, CDR1 SGDLS and CDR2 YYNGEE. Use of 60 Vbeta and 13 Jbeta primers characterized the PCR. Clones were sequenced by immunoSEQ multiplex PCR, and TCRdb holds only the in-frame ones, with some missing. The table for this sample gives roughly 200,000 clones. Whole-study findings and limits: The authors later found HLA-associated TCR beta chains more clonally expanded than equally common others. On later analysis, the bulk of CMV-associated TCR beta chains appeared to be HLA-restricted. DRB1 had the most TCR associations and HLA-C the fewest, a later analysis found, with rates varying by HLA locus.

The V call is TRBV9, the J call TRBJ2-1; 12 nucleotides match TRBD1. This receptor was taken from a girl aged 2 to 10 in good health and CMV-seropositive. The source material was PBMCs. The CDR3 sequence: CASSVGVTIRDRGHNEQFF. CDR3 nucleotide sequence: TGTGCCAGCAGCGTAGGAGTGACCATACGGGACAGGGGGCACAATGAGCAGTTCTTC.